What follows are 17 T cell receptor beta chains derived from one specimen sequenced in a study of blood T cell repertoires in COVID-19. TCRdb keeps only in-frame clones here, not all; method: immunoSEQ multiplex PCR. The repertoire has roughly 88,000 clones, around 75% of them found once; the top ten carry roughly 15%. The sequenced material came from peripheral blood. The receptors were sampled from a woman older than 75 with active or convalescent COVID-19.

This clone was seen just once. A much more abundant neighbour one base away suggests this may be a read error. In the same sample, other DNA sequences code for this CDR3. DNA for the CDR3: TGTGCCAGCAGCCCAACCTACAATGAGCAGTTCTTC. Its protein is CASSPTYNEQFF. V and J are TRBV7-9 and TRBJ2-1; D not resolved. CDR3 length equals 12 residues. Trimming left V 5 bases short and J 2 bases short, with 4 bases between. The V gene's germline CDR1 is SEHNR and CDR2 FQNEAQ (reference sequence).

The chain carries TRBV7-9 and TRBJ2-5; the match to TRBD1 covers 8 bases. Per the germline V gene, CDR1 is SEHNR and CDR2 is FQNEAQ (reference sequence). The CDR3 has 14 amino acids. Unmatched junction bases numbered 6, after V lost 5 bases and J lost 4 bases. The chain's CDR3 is CASSAGGASETQYF. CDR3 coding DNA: TGTGCCAGCAGCGCAGGGGGCGCGTCAGAGACCCAGTACTTC.

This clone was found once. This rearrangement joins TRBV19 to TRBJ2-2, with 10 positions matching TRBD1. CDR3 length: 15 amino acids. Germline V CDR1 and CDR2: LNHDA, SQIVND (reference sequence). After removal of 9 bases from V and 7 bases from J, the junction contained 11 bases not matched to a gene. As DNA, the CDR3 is TGTGCCAGCTCCTGGGGGACAGGGGATATCGGGGAGCTGTTTTTT. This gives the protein CASSWGTGDIGELFF.

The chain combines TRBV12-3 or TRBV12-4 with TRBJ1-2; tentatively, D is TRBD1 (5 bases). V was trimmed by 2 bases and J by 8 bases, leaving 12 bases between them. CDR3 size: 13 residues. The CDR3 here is CASSLSREGGYTF. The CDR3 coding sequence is TGTGCCAGCAGTTTAAGCAGGGAAGGCGGCTACACCTTC.

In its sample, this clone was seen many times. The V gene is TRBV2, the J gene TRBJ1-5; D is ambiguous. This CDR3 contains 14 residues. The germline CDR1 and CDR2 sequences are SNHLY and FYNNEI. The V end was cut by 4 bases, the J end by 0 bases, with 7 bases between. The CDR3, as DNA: TGTGCCAGCAGTGTTCCCTATAGCAATCAGCCCCAGCATTTT. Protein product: CASSVPYSNQPQHF.

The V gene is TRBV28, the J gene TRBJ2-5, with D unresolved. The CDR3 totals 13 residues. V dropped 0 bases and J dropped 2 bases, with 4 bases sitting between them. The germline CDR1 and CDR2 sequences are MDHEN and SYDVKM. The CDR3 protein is CASSLWSQETQYF. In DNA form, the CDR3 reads TGTGCCAGCAGTTTATGGTCACAAGAGACCCAGTACTTC.

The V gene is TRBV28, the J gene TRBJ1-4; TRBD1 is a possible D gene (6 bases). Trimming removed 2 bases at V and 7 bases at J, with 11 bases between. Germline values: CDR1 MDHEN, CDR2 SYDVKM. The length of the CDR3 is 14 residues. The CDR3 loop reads CASSLTGGGEKLFF. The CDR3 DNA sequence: TGTGCCAGCAGTTTAACGGGGGGCGGTGAAAAACTGTTTTTT.

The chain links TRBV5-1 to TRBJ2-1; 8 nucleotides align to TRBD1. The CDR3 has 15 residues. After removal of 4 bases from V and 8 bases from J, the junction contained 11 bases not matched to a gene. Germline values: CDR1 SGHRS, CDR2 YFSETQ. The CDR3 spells CASSAVTGGLDEQFF. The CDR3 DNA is TGCGCCAGCAGCGCCGTTACAGGGGGATTGGATGAGCAGTTCTTC.

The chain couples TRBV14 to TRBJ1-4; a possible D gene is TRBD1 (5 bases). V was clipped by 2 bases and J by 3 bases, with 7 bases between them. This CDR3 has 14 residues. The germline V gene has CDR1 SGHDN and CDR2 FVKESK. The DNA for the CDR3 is TGTGCCAGCAGCCAAAGGGGCCCTAATGAAAAACTGTTTTTT. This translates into CASSQRGPNEKLFF.

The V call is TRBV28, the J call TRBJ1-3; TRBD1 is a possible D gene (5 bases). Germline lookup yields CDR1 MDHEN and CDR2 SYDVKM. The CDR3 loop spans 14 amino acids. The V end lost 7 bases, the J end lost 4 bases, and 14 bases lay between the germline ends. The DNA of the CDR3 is TGTGCCAGCACCGGGAGGGGTATGGGAAACACCATATATTTT. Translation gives CASTGRGMGNTIYF.

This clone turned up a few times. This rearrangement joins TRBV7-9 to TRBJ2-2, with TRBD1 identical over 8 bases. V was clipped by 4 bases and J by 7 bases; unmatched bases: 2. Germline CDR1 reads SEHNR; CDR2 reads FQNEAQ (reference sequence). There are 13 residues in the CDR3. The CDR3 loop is CASSYGQGGELFF. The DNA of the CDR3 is TGTGCCAGCAGCTATGGACAGGGCGGGGAGCTGTTTTTT. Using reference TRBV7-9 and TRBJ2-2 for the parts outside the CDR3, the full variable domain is DTGVSQNPRHKITKRGQNVTFRCDPISEHNRLYWYRQTLGQGPEFLTYFQNEAQLEKSRLLSDRFSAERPKGSFSTLEIQRTEQGDSAMYLCASSYGQGGELFFGEGSRLTVL.

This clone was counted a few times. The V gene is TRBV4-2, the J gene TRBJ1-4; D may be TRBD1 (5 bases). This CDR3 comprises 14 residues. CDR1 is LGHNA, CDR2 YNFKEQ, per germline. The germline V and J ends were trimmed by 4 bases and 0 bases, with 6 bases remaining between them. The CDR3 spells CASSRGATNEKLFF. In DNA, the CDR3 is TGTGCCAGCAGCCGGGGGGCAACTAATGAAAAACTGTTTTTT.

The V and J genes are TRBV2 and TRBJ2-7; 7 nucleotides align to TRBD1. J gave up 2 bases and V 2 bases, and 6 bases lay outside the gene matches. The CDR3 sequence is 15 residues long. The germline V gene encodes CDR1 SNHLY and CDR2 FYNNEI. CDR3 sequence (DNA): TGTGCCAGCAGTGAACCAAGGGGGCAAGCCTACGAGCAGTACTTC. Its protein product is CASSEPRGQAYEQYF.

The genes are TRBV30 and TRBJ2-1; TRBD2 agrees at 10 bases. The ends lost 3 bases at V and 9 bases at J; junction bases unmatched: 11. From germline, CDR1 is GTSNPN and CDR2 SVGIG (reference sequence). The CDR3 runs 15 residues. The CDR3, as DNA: TGTGCCTGGAGCTCCGGAGCGGGGGGGCCGAGTGAGCAGTTCTTC. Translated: CAWSSGAGGPSEQFF.

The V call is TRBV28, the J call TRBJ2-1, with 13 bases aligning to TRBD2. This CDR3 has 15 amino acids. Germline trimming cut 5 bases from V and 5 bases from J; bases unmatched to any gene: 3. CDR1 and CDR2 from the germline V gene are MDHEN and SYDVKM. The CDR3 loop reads CASSLLAGGNNEQFF. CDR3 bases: TGTGCCAGCAGTCTACTAGCGGGAGGGAACAATGAGCAGTTCTTC.

The CDR3 DNA reads TGTGCCAGCAGTCTTGGACAGGGGGGTAACTATGGCTACACCTTC. Translated: CASSLGQGGNYGYTF. The chain links TRBV6-4 to TRBJ1-2; 10 nucleotides agree with TRBD1. The CDR3 runs 15 residues. The germline gives CDR1 MRHNA, CDR2 SNTAGT. V shed 5 bases and J 1 base; nucleotides not matched to a gene: 4.

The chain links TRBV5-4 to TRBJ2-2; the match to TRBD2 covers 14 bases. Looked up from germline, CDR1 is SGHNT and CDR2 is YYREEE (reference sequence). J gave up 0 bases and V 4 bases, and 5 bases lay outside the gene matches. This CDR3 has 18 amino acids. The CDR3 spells CASSPGTSGGANTGELFF. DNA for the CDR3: TGTGCCAGCAGCCCCGGGACTAGCGGGGGCGCGAACACCGGGGAGCTGTTTTTT.